Following are 28 T cell receptor beta chains from one sample sequenced in a study of T cells after yellow fever vaccination. In TCRdb, the 5' RACE reads were re-called with MiXCR into one record per CDR3 protein. The sample contains 300,000 to 450,000 distinct CDR3 sequences, approximately 8% of which appear only once. The input for sequencing was PBMCs, taken approximately 47 days after the first yellow fever vaccination. These receptors originate from a man between 18 and 35 years old who received the YFV17D yellow fever vaccine.

The CDR3 protein is CAMSWGSGDKETQYF. The CDR3 DNA reads as TGTGCCATGTCGTGGGGTAGCGGGGATAAAGAGACCCAGTACTTC. V gene TRBV10-3 combines with J gene TRBJ2-5; 8 bases map to TRBD2. This CDR3 contains 15 residues. The V gene's germline CDR1 is ENHRY and CDR2 SYGVKD. V lost 9 bases and J lost 3; bases outside the gene matches: 12.

This clonotype was picked up a small number of times. The chain links TRBV5-1 to TRBJ2-2; 10 bases fit TRBD1. Germline CDR1 and CDR2: SGHRS and YFSETQ. Trimming took 4 bases from V and 6 from J; bases not matched to a gene: 9. CDR3 length: 16 residues. The chain's CDR3 is CASSPTGTGVSGELFF. CDR3 nucleotides: TGCGCCAGCAGCCCAACCGGGACAGGGGTCTCCGGGGAGCTGTTTTTT.

This clonotype turned up a few times. This chain uses TRBV6-5 with TRBJ2-5; 7 bases fit TRBD2. Germline-derived CDR1 and CDR2 are MNHEY and SVGAGI. The CDR3 has 13 residues. J gave up 5 bases and V 1 base, and 1 base lay outside the gene matches. The DNA for the CDR3 is TGTGCCAGCAGTTACTTGCGGGAGGAGACCCAGTACTTC. The encoded protein is CASSYLREETQYF.

This clonotype occurred a few times. The rearrangement links TRBV11-2 to TRBJ2-1; 8 bases are a match to TRBD2. The CDR3 covers 17 residues. The J segment lost 1 base and the V segment lost 5 bases, leaving 10 bases of the junction unmatched. Germline loops: CDR1 SGHAT, CDR2 FQNNGV. DNA of the CDR3: TGTGCCAGCAGCCAAACACGGACTAGCAGGTCCTACAATGAGCAGTTCTTC. Translating it yields CASSQTRTSRSYNEQFF.

This clonotype was observed many times. V gene TRBV6-1 combines with J gene TRBJ2-2; D gene uncertain. Trimming cost V 2 bases and J 4 bases, with 8 bases left between them. The germline gives CDR1 MNHNS, CDR2 SASEGT. The CDR3 has 14 residues. The CDR3 DNA follows: TGTGCCAGCAGTGAATTGGAAAGCACCGGGGAGCTGTTTTTT. It translates to CASSELESTGELFF.

This clonotype has only a few counts. The chain couples TRBV7-6 to TRBJ2-5, with D possibly matching TRBD1 (6 bases). CDR1 and CDR2 from the germline V gene are SGHVS and FNYEAQ. V gave up 0 bases and J gave up 0 bases, with 8 bases separating them. This CDR3 contains 15 residues. The CDR3 sequence: CASSLAGQHQETQYF. As DNA, the CDR3 is TGTGCCAGCAGCTTAGCCGGACAGCACCAAGAGACCCAGTACTTC.

Only a few counts were recorded for this clonotype. This chain uses TRBV7-2 with TRBJ1-1; D might be TRBD1 (5 bases). V shed 5 bases and J shed 0 bases, with 13 bases lying between them. This CDR3 comprises 15 residues. The germline V gene encodes CDR1 SGHTA and CDR2 FQGNSA. CDR3 residues: CASSRSTVLNTEAFF. The CDR3, as DNA: TGTGCCAGCAGCCGTTCGACAGTATTGAACACTGAAGCTTTCTTT.

This clonotype has a handful of counts. The V call is TRBV4-3, the J call TRBJ2-7; no reliable D call. Germline V gene sequence: CDR1 LGHNA, CDR2 YSLEER. The V and J ends lost 0 bases and 2 bases respectively, with 5 bases between them. The CDR3 is made up of 13 amino acids. The CDR3 nucleotides read TGCGCCAGCAGCCAAGATATTACCTACGAGCAGTACTTC. Translating gives CASSQDITYEQYF.

This clonotype was counted ten times or more. The chain couples TRBV3-1 to TRBJ2-1, with 7 bases fitting TRBD2. The V segment lost 5 bases and the J segment 0 bases; nucleotides outside the gene matches: 7. The germline V gene encodes CDR1 LGHDT and CDR2 YNNKEL (reference sequence). This CDR3 is 16 amino acids long. The CDR3 DNA reads as TGTGCCAGCAGCGGCCCTAGCGGCTACTCCTACAATGAGCAGTTCTTC. Protein: CASSGPSGYSYNEQFF.

The V call is TRBV5-6, the J call TRBJ1-2; no clear D gene. Germline CDR1 is SGHDT and CDR2 is YYEEEE. V lost 4 bases and J 3 bases, leaving 7 bases between the germline ends. The CDR3 runs to 12 residues. The CDR3 sequence is CASSPWDYGYTF. The CDR3 DNA reads as TGTGCCAGCAGCCCGTGGGACTATGGCTACACCTTC.

The V and J genes are TRBV12-3 or TRBV12-4 and TRBJ1-1; tentative D call: TRBD1 (5 bases). This CDR3 spans 15 amino acids. V lost 5 bases to trimming and J lost 4 bases, with 17 bases between them. The CDR3: CASSPGAERGTEAFF. CDR3 nucleotide sequence: TGTGCCAGCAGTCCCGGAGCGGAAAGGGGCACTGAAGCTTTCTTT.

The table lists this clonotype with many counts. The rearrangement links TRBV5-6 to TRBJ2-5; no reliable D call. The CDR3 is 16 amino acids. Germline V gene data show CDR1 as SGHDT and CDR2 as YYEEEE. With 4 bases removed from V and 5 bases from J, the gap between germline ends came to 21 bases. The CDR3 reads CASSLPMPTSQETQYF. CDR3 DNA sequence: TGTGCCAGCAGCCTCCCGATGCCGACCAGCCAGGAGACCCAGTACTTC. The full variable domain, in which reference TRBV5-6 and TRBJ2-5 provide the parts outside the CDR3, is DAGVTQSPTHLIKTRGQQVTLRCSPKSGHDTVSWYQQALGQGPQFIFQYYEEEERQRGNFPDRFSGHQFPNYSSELNVNALLLGDSALYLCASSLPMPTSQETQYFGPGTRLLVL.

This clonotype was counted a few times. V usage is TRBV4-3 and J usage is TRBJ1-5; D possibly corresponds to TRBD1 (6 bases). V was clipped by 4 bases and J by 5 bases, with 15 bases between them. Germline-derived CDR1 and CDR2 are LGHNA and YSLEER. CDR3 size: 15 residues. CDR3 nucleotide sequence: TGCGCCAGCAGCCTAACAACAGGGAGATATCAGCCCCAGCATTTT. It codes for CASSLTTGRYQPQHF.

This clonotype was seen only a few times. The CDR3 loop is CASSQEQGTAYEQYV. CDR3 nucleotide sequence: TGCGCCAGCAGCCAAGAACAGGGTACAGCCTACGAGCAGTACGTC. The genes are TRBV4-1 and TRBJ2-7; tentatively, D is TRBD1 (6 bases). Trimming pared 0 bases from V and 2 bases from J, leaving 11 bases between. The germline CDR1 and CDR2 sequences are MGHRA and YSYEKL. This CDR3 is built from 15 residues.

The gene calls are TRBV7-2 and TRBJ1-5; 8 bases are shared with TRBD1. The trim removed 5 bases at V and 5 bases at J, leaving 8 bases unmatched. The CDR3 consists of 15 residues. Germline CDR1 is SGHTA and CDR2 is FQGNSA. The CDR3 bases are TGTGCCAGCAGCCCGCAAGACAGGGGTGATCAGCCCCAGCATTTT. Translated: CASSPQDRGDQPQHF.

This clonotype came up many times. V gene TRBV25-1 combines with J gene TRBJ1-1; D is uncertain. V lost 0 bases to trimming and J lost 1 base, with 6 bases between them. The CDR3 covers 14 residues. Germline CDR1 is MGHDK and CDR2 is SYGVNS. The CDR3 bases are TGTGCCAGCAGTGAATATAGACAGAACACTGAAGCTTTCTTT. Protein: CASSEYRQNTEAFF.

This clonotype was counted only a few times. This rearrangement joins TRBV28 to TRBJ2-1, with 8 nucleotides matching TRBD2. Germline values: CDR1 MDHEN, CDR2 SYDVKM. J gave up 7 bases and V 6 bases, and 14 bases lay outside the gene matches. This CDR3 spans 16 amino acids. CDR3 amino acids: CASSPPGAGAWNEQFF. Here the CDR3 DNA reads TGTGCCAGCAGCCCTCCGGGAGCGGGGGCCTGGAATGAGCAGTTCTTC.

The gene calls are TRBV18 and TRBJ2-1, with 10 bases that match TRBD1. The V segment lost 4 bases and the J segment 7 bases; nucleotides outside the gene matches: 13. The CDR3 extends over 17 amino acids. Germline assignment: CDR1 KGHSH and CDR2 LQKENI. Written as DNA, the CDR3 is TGTGCCAGCTCACGACAGAAGGGACAGGGGATAGAAAATGAGCAGTTCTTC. Protein: CASSRQKGQGIENEQFF.

This clonotype has a handful of counts. This chain's CDR3 is CASSHNRGPQHF. The DNA for the CDR3 is TGTGCCAGCAGTCACAACAGGGGGCCCCAGCATTTT. The chain combines TRBV12-3 or TRBV12-4 with TRBJ1-5, with 7 positions matching TRBD1. Germline trimming cut 5 bases from V and 9 bases from J; bases unmatched to any gene: 4. This CDR3 contains 12 residues.

This clonotype has more than one count but fewer than ten. This chain links TRBV10-3 with TRBJ2-1, with a possible D match to TRBD1 (6 bases). The germline V gene has CDR1 ENHRY and CDR2 SYGVKD. The CDR3 extends over 15 amino acids. The ends were cut back, 2 bases at V and 2 bases at J, with 10 bases in the middle. CDR3 amino acids: CAISERDNTYNEQFF. The DNA for the CDR3 is TGTGCCATCAGTGAGCGGGACAATACCTACAATGAGCAGTTCTTC.

This clonotype appeared a few times. V is TRBV12-3 or TRBV12-4 and J is TRBJ2-3; no definite D call. This CDR3 contains 13 residues. V was cut by 9 bases and J by 2 bases, with 12 bases left in between. CDR3: CASFNADTDTQYF. CDR3 nucleotide sequence: TGTGCCAGTTTCAATGCAGACACAGATACGCAGTATTTT.

V is TRBV12-3 or TRBV12-4 and J is TRBJ1-2, with no clear D. The CDR3 is 15 amino acids. Trimming pared 3 bases from V and 7 bases from J, leaving 18 bases between. In nucleotides, the CDR3 is TGTGCCAGCAGTTTCGCGAGCACATTAGGCCCTGGCTACACCTTC. This sequence encodes CASSFASTLGPGYTF.

This clonotype has more than one count but fewer than ten. CDR3 sequence (DNA): TGTGCCAGCAGAACAATATTCGGGCCCCAGCATTTT. Protein sequence: CASRTIFGPQHF. The chain has TRBV12-3 or TRBV12-4 and TRBJ1-5; unclear D gene. Trimming cost V 6 bases and J 9 bases, with 12 bases left between them. The CDR3 spans 12 residues.

Only a few counts were recorded for this clonotype. The chain recombines TRBV6-5 with TRBJ1-3; the D gene is possibly TRBD1 (6 bases). This CDR3 has 14 residues. Germline assignment: CDR1 MNHEY and CDR2 SVGAGI. The V end was cut by 6 bases, the J end by 0 bases, with 9 bases between. The DNA for the CDR3 is TGTGCCAGCAGGGCAGGGGCCTCTGGAAACACCATATATTTT. It translates to CASRAGASGNTIYF.

This clonotype was counted a few times. The chain couples TRBV16 to TRBJ2-3, with 8 bases matching TRBD2. J gave up 2 bases and V 0 bases, and 4 bases lay outside the gene matches. The CDR3 is 16 amino acids. Looked up from germline, CDR1 is KGHSY and CDR2 is FQNENV. CDR3 loop: CASSQSAGGHTDTQYF. Written as DNA, the CDR3 is TGTGCCAGCAGCCAATCGGCGGGGGGCCACACAGATACGCAGTATTTT.

The sample holds a few counts of this clonotype. The genes are TRBV12-3 or TRBV12-4 and TRBJ2-5; D gene uncertain. This CDR3 region has 12 residues. Trimming removed 4 bases at V and 5 bases at J, with 8 bases between. Here the CDR3 DNA reads TGTGCCAGCAGTTCCCCTATGGAGACCCAGTACTTC. Its protein product is CASSSPMETQYF.

The chain has TRBV14 and TRBJ2-3; 7 nucleotides agree with TRBD1. Losses at the gene ends were 4 bases for V and 4 bases for J; bases not matched to a gene: 5. This CDR3 region has 14 residues. The germline V gene encodes CDR1 SGHDN and CDR2 FVKESK. This CDR3 reads CASSLDRVADTQYF. CDR3 DNA: TGTGCCAGCAGCCTCGACAGGGTAGCAGATACGCAGTATTTT.

The chain links TRBV7-2 to TRBJ1-2, with 8 bases matching TRBD1. In germline, CDR1 is SGHTA, CDR2 FQGNSA. The CDR3 runs 16 residues. V lost 0 bases to trimming and J lost 7 bases; unmatched junction nucleotides: 10. This CDR3 is CASSLAGTGQQGGYTF. The CDR3 DNA follows: TGTGCCAGCAGCTTAGCCGGGACAGGCCAACAGGGTGGCTACACCTTC. Full variable domain (outside the CDR3, taken from reference TRBV7-2 and TRBJ1-2): GAGVSQSPSNKVTEKGKDVELRCDPISGHTALYWYRQSLGQGLEFLIYFQGNSAPDKSGLPSDRFSAERTGGSVSTLTIQRTQQEDSAVYLCASSLAGTGQQGGYTFGSGTRLTVV.